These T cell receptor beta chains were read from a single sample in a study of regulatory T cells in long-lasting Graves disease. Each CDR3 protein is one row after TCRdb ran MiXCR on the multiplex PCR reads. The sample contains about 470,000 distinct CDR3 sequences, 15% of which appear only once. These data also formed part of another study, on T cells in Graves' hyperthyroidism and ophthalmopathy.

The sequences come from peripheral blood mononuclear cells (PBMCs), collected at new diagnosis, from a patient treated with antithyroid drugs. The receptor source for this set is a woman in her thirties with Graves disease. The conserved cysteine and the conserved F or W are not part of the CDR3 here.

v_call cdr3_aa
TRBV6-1 ASRRTGAGTDTQY
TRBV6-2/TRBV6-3 ASIWDRAHNEQF
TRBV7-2 ASSSPGDDYGYT
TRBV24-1 ATSDPLDGAQEQF
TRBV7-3 ASSLERESEQF
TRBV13 ASSFGLAGLNNEQF
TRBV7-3 ASSPGGGSNNEQF
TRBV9 ASSVHYYSYNEQF
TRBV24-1 ATSVDRWYGYT
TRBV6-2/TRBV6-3 ASSYVSPSSYEQY
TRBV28 ASSFVLNNEQF
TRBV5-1 ASSLGRVNEQF
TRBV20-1 SARTGTLENSPLH
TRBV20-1 SAALAGMRQF
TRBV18 ASSPRQTVNYGYT
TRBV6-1 ASSVGRGLNTEAF
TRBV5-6 ASSLNLGTYGYT
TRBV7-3 ASSLTPSNEQF
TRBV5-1 ASSSRSATSVTSYEQY
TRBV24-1 ATSDSSSGPRGTQY
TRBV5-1 ASSPGPTGEQF
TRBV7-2 ASSSRGQGNYEQY
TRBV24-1 ATSDARETQY
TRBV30 AWSAGQGGYT
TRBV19 ASRDWLGAEAF
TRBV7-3 ASSLGVNEQF
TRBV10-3 AISGSNTEAF
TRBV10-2 ASRPLTTNTEQY
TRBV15 ATSRSNEQF
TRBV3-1 ASSTPEDRGISSYNEQF
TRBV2 ASSQQGNQPQH
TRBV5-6 ASSLAAFEQF
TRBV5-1 ASSYTSGKSTGELF
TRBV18 ASSPTGLYSNQPQH
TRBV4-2 ASSQESADTQY
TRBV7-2 ASSVATTGSYNEQF
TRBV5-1 ASSLETPDTQY
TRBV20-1 SARPVSGPGYNEQF
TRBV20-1 SAPPSRTGNEKLF
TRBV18 ASSPPGQGANTGELF
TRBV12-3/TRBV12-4 ASSLPGRTGGPKF
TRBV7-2 ASSLASSSSQH
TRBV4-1 ASSQDLARETQY
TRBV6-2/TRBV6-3 ASTDGTGKGYNEQF
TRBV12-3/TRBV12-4 ASSPLTGSNQPQH
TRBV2 ASNTQGAGTEAF